The 30 T cell receptor beta chains presented below share a single source sample, sequenced in a study of blood T cell repertoires in COVID-19. Libraries were prepared by immunoSEQ multiplex PCR; TCRdb keeps only in-frame clonotypes and omits some of them. Here the sample spans more than 150,000 clones, around 79% being singletons. Sequenced sample: peripheral blood. The receptors here all came from a man between 50 and 59 years old who had recovered from COVID-19.

This rearrangement joins TRBV24-1 to TRBJ2-2, with D possibly being TRBD2 (5 bases). Trimming stripped 4 bases from V and 0 bases from J, with 14 bases between. CDR3 length: 17 amino acids. The germline gives CDR1 KGHDR, CDR2 SFDVKD. CDR3 amino acids: CATSEAEGSANTGELFF. The CDR3 DNA is TGTGCCACCAGTGAGGCCGAGGGCAGCGCGAACACCGGGGAGCTGTTTTTT.

This clone has a single count. Relative to the germline gene, one junction end is altered; a read error may explain this. The rearrangement uses TRBV28 and TRBJ2-3; D may be TRBD2 (5 bases). Looked up from germline, CDR1 is MDHEN and CDR2 is SYDVKM. The CDR3 loop spans 13 amino acids. The CDR3 coding sequence is TGTGCCAGCAGTTTAGCTAGCAGAGATACGCAGTATTTT. This translates into CASSLASRDTQYF.

This clone came up many times. This rearrangement joins TRBV18 to TRBJ2-3; no clear D. Trimming cost V 3 bases and J 6 bases, with 10 bases left between them. This CDR3 is built from 13 residues. The germline V gene encodes CDR1 KGHSH and CDR2 LQKENI. The CDR3 bases are TGTGCCAGCTCACCCTCCCCCCGTGATACGCAGTATTTT. Amino acid sequence: CASSPSPRDTQYF.

V and J are TRBV15 and TRBJ2-2; D not certain. V lost 3 bases and J lost 1, with 12 bases in between. Germline V gives CDR1 LNHNV, CDR2 YYDKDF (reference sequence). CDR3 size: 16 residues. The CDR3 reads CATSSQGGMNTGELFF. CDR3 bases: TGTGCCACCAGCAGTCAAGGCGGAATGAACACCGGGGAGCTGTTTTTT.

This chain links TRBV28 with TRBJ2-7; 7 bases align to TRBD1. V was pared by 8 bases and J by 2 bases, with 6 bases of the junction left unmatched. This CDR3 spans 13 amino acids. Germline CDR1 and CDR2: MDHEN and SYDVKM. The CDR3 DNA is TGTGCCAGCGGGACAGCCTCTACCTACGAGCAGTACTTC. Its protein is CASGTASTYEQYF.

The chain couples TRBV9 to TRBJ2-7, with a possible D match to TRBD2 (6 bases). The germline V and J ends were trimmed by 4 bases and 5 bases, with 13 bases remaining between them. CDR1 and CDR2 (germline): SGDLS, YYNGEE. This CDR3 contains 13 residues. In DNA, the CDR3 is TGTGCCAGCAGCAAAGCGGGCCTGAACGAGCAGTACTTC. It translates to CASSKAGLNEQYF.

The CDR3 spells CASSHKQGRTEAFF. The CDR3 coding sequence is TGTGCCAGCAGCCATAAACAGGGGCGCACTGAAGCTTTCTTT. The chain joins TRBV4-2 to TRBJ1-1; 7 positions agree with TRBD1. V was pared by 3 bases and J by 4 bases, with 5 bases of the junction left unmatched. Germline values: CDR1 LGHNA, CDR2 YNFKEQ. The CDR3 contains 14 residues.

The V gene is TRBV20-1, the J gene TRBJ1-1; D is undetermined. The length of the CDR3 is 10 residues. V lost 6 bases and J 11 bases, leaving 13 bases between the germline ends. The germline V gene has CDR1 DFQATT and CDR2 SNEGSKA (reference sequence). In DNA form, the CDR3 reads TGCAGTGCGGGAGACAATAGGGCTTTCTTT. It translates to CSAGDNRAFF.

This chain uses TRBV5-1 with TRBJ2-3; D is undetermined. V lost 4 bases and J lost 2, with 5 bases in between. CDR1 and CDR2 (germline): SGHRS, YFSETQ. There are 12 residues in the CDR3. DNA for the CDR3: TGCGCCAGCAGCCCAATCACAGATACGCAGTATTTT. Translated: CASSPITDTQYF.

This clone has only one observation. CDR3: CASREWPGQGYYNEQFF. CDR3 nucleotides: TGTGCCAGTAGGGAGTGGCCGGGACAGGGGTATTACAATGAGCAGTTCTTC. This sequence joins TRBV19 and TRBJ2-1; 10 nucleotides align to TRBD1. The germline CDR1 and CDR2 sequences are LNHDA and SQIVND (reference sequence). The CDR3 is made up of 17 amino acids. J lost 4 bases, V lost 6 bases, and 12 bases had no gene match.

V and J are TRBV5-5 and TRBJ2-7; D may be TRBD2 (6 bases). V was shortened by 4 bases and J by 3 bases, with 17 bases between the two germline ends. Germline V gives CDR1 SGHKS, CDR2 YYEKEE (reference sequence). There are 15 residues in the CDR3. The DNA for the CDR3 is TGTGCCAGCAGCCGGACCACCTCGGGACTCTACGAGCAGTACTTC. Translating it yields CASSRTTSGLYEQYF.

For the CDR3, the DNA is TGTGCCAGCAGCCAACCCCGGACAGGGATGAACTATGGCTACACCTTC. Protein: CASSQPRTGMNYGYTF. This chain joins TRBV4-2 and TRBJ1-2; 8 bases align to TRBD1. The germline V gene encodes CDR1 LGHNA and CDR2 YNFKEQ. This CDR3 has 16 amino acids. V shed 2 bases and J 2 bases; nucleotides not matched to a gene: 7.

V is TRBV2 and J is TRBJ2-1; TRBD2 matches 10 bases. This CDR3 region has 16 residues. Germline assignment: CDR1 SNHLY and CDR2 FYNNEI. V was pared by 3 bases and J by 1 base, with 3 bases of the junction left unmatched. The CDR3 nucleotides are TGTGCCAGCAGTGAGTTACTAGCGGGATCCTACAATGAGCAGTTCTTC. It codes for CASSELLAGSYNEQFF.

This clone came up a few times. This rearrangement joins TRBV19 to TRBJ2-2, with 8 bases identical to TRBD1. The CDR3 consists of 15 residues. The V gene's germline CDR1 is LNHDA and CDR2 SQIVND (reference sequence). J gave up 6 bases and V 3 bases, and 6 bases lay outside the gene matches. DNA of the CDR3: TGTGCCAGTAGTATGGCAGGGGGCCAGGCCGGGGAGCTGTTTTTT. Translated: CASSMAGGQAGELFF.

The V gene is TRBV6-5, the J gene TRBJ1-1; 8 nucleotides match TRBD1. Germline CDR1 is MNHEY and CDR2 is SVGAGI. V was pared by 6 bases and J by 6 bases, with 6 bases of the junction left unmatched. This CDR3 has 13 residues. The CDR3 here is CASRTGELSEAFF. In DNA form, the CDR3 reads TGTGCCAGCAGGACAGGGGAACTTTCTGAAGCTTTCTTT.

This chain links TRBV7-8 with TRBJ2-7; 10 bases agree with TRBD1. This CDR3 spans 19 amino acids. V was pared by 1 base and J by 1 base, with 13 bases of the junction left unmatched. In germline, CDR1 is SGHVS, CDR2 FQNEAQ. The CDR3 DNA reads as TGTGCCAGCAGCTTAGTGCGATTTTTAGGGGGACAGGGGTCCTACGAGCAGTACTTC. Translation: CASSLVRFLGGQGSYEQYF.

About this clone: Compared with germline, one end of the junction differs, possibly owing to a read error. This chain joins TRBV11-2 and TRBJ2-1; a possible D gene is TRBD2 (5 bases). This CDR3 has 13 residues. CDR1 and CDR2 from the germline V gene are SGHAT and FQNNGV. CDR3 sequence: CASSLERAGEQFF. DNA for the CDR3: TGTGCCAGCAGTTTAGAGAGGGCCGGGGAGCAGTTCTTC. The full variable domain, with the rest looked up from reference TRBV11-2 and TRBJ2-1, is EAGVAQSPRYKIIEKRQSVAFWCNPISGHATLYWYQQILGQGPKLLIQFQNNGVVDDSQLPKDRFSAERLKGVDSTLKIQPAKLEDSAVYLCASSLERAGEQFFGPGTRLTVL.

The V gene is TRBV29-1, the J gene TRBJ2-1, with D hard to call. This CDR3 region has 12 residues. Trimming took 8 bases from V and 8 from J, leaving 16 bases between them. Per germline, CDR1 SQVTM and CDR2 ANQGSEA. CDR3 coding DNA: TGCAGCTCAGGTGGTCCTTTGGATGAGCAGTTCTTC. This encodes CSSGGPLDEQFF.

This chain uses TRBV28 with TRBJ2-7, with 7 bases identical to TRBD2. Germline CDR1 reads MDHEN; CDR2 reads SYDVKM. CDR3 length: 14 amino acids. The J segment lost 2 bases and the V segment lost 8 bases, leaving 9 bases of the junction unmatched. The CDR3 spells CASGRLAGTYEQYF. DNA for the CDR3: TGTGCCAGCGGAAGACTAGCTGGGACCTACGAGCAGTACTTC. The full variable domain, its missing parts supplied by reference TRBV28 and TRBJ2-7, is DVKVTQSSRYLVKRTGEKVFLECVQDMDHENMFWYRQDPGLGLRLIYFSYDVKMKEKGDIPEGYSVSREKKERFSLILESASTNQTSMYLCASGRLAGTYEQYFGPGTRLTVT.

This chain links TRBV3-1 (or the pseudogene TRBV3-2) with TRBJ2-3; D remains unclear. The CDR3 loop spans 12 amino acids. Germline V gene lookup returns CDR1 LGHDT and CDR2 YNNKEL (reference sequence). The germline V and J ends were trimmed by 6 bases and 7 bases, with 11 bases remaining between them. In nucleotides, the CDR3 is TGTGCCAGCAGTCTCCACACCAATACGCAGTATTTT. Translating gives CASSLHTNTQYF.

The chain is built from TRBV15 and TRBJ1-2; 9 bases match TRBD1. Germline trimming cut 7 bases from V and 2 bases from J; bases unmatched to any gene: 8. Germline loops: CDR1 LNHNV, CDR2 YYDKDF (reference sequence). This CDR3 spans 15 amino acids. In nucleotides, the CDR3 is TGTGCCACCAACCTCCGGACAGGGGCAAACTATGGCTACACCTTC. Residues: CATNLRTGANYGYTF.

Turning to this clone: This sample includes further DNA sequences coding for the same CDR3. The J gene is TRBJ2-2, the V gene TRBV5-4; 9 nucleotides match TRBD1. The CDR3 loop spans 14 amino acids. The V gene end was trimmed by 4 bases and the J gene end by 4 bases; junction bases not matched to a gene: 2. Germline assignment: CDR1 SGHNT and CDR2 YYREEE (reference sequence). CDR3 loop: CASSRDRVTGELFF. The DNA of the CDR3 is TGTGCCAGCAGCCGGGACAGGGTCACCGGGGAGCTGTTTTTT.

The chain carries TRBV11-2 and TRBJ1-2, with TRBD1 matching over 10 bases. Trimming removed 0 bases from V and 12 bases from J; junction bases left unmatched: 7. The germline V gene encodes CDR1 SGHAT and CDR2 FQNNGV. CDR3 length: 14 residues. The chain's CDR3 is CASSLDPRDRGDTF. CDR3 bases: TGTGCCAGCAGCTTAGATCCCAGGGACAGGGGAGACACCTTC.

The chain uses TRBV30 and TRBJ1-5; no clear D gene. CDR3 length: 13 residues. The V and J ends lost 5 bases and 4 bases respectively, with 12 bases between them. Germline V gives CDR1 GTSNPN, CDR2 SVGIG (reference sequence). This CDR3 is CAWARGHNQPQHF. The CDR3 DNA sequence: TGTGCCTGGGCCCGCGGTCATAATCAGCCCCAGCATTTT.

V and J are TRBV7-3 and TRBJ2-3; 14 positions match TRBD2. Trimming took 5 bases from V and 7 from J; bases not matched to a gene: 8. The CDR3 runs to 16 residues. Looked up from germline, CDR1 is SGHTA and CDR2 is FQGTGA. The CDR3 protein is CASSAGTSGSGNTQYF. Here the CDR3 DNA reads TGTGCCAGCAGCGCGGGGACTAGCGGGAGCGGAAATACGCAGTATTTT.

The rearrangement joins TRBV19 to TRBJ1-5; no reliable D call. CDR3 length equals 13 residues. CDR1 LNHDA and CDR2 SQIVND come from the germline V gene (reference sequence). The V end was cut by 5 bases, the J end by 3 bases, with 8 bases between. The CDR3 is CASSFGPNQPQHF. The CDR3 DNA reads TGTGCCAGTAGTTTCGGTCCCAATCAGCCCCAGCATTTT.

This chain connects TRBV23-1 to TRBJ2-7, with 9 positions matching TRBD1. TRBV23-1 is annotated as an ORF whose role is uncertain. This CDR3 comprises 16 residues. V lost 2 bases to trimming and J lost 0 bases; unmatched junction nucleotides: 5. CDR3 protein: CASSQPGQGTSYEQYF. The CDR3 bases are TGCGCCAGCAGTCAACCAGGACAGGGGACCTCCTACGAGCAGTACTTC.

V and J are TRBV7-2 and TRBJ2-1; a weak D match, TRBD2 (6 bases). The V gene lost 1 base and the J gene lost 0 bases, with 7 bases spanning the gap. Germline V gene sequence: CDR1 SGHTA, CDR2 FQGNSA. This CDR3 is 15 amino acids long. In nucleotides, the CDR3 is TGTGCCAGCAGCTTAGACGGGAGCTCCTACAATGAGCAGTTCTTC. This codes for CASSLDGSSYNEQFF.

The chain combines TRBV5-1 with TRBJ2-5; 10 bases are a match to TRBD2. The J segment lost 5 bases and the V segment lost 0 bases, leaving 7 bases of the junction unmatched. The CDR3 has 16 residues. Germline CDR1 SGHRS, CDR2 YFSETQ. Here the CDR3 reads CASSLVLAGAGETQYF. The CDR3 coding sequence is TGCGCCAGCAGCTTGGTTCTAGCGGGAGCGGGGGAGACCCAGTACTTC.

This rearrangement joins TRBV5-1 to TRBJ2-2; the D gene is possibly TRBD2 (6 bases). CDR1 SGHRS and CDR2 YFSETQ come from the germline V gene. V was cut by 5 bases and J by 5 bases, with 16 bases left in between. CDR3 size: 15 residues. In DNA form, the CDR3 reads TGCGCCAGCAGTCAAAGCGGGCCTGGGACCGGGGAGCTGTTTTTT. It is translated as CASSQSGPGTGELFF.